The rows below give T cell receptor beta chains drawn from one sample of a study of blood T cell repertoires in COVID-19. The table came from immunoSEQ multiplex PCR; TCRdb's copy has only in-frame clones and leaves some out. The sample carries tens of thousands of clones, about 63% recorded once. Sequencing input: peripheral blood. These receptors all come from a woman between 65 and 79 years old with acute or convalescent COVID-19. Each CDR3 is given without its conserved first and last residue.

J gene,V gene,CDR3 protein
TRBJ2-2,TRBV5-4,ASTVGQGEQGELF
TRBJ2-3,TRBV5-1,ASSFQRQGSLDTQY
TRBJ1-1,TRBV5-5,ASSAQLGSPEAF
TRBJ1-5,TRBV2,ASSEQGQVNQPQH
TRBJ2-2,TRBV9,ASSVGLAGGTGELF
TRBJ2-3,TRBV5-1,ASSRYGGESTDTQY
TRBJ2-5,TRBV11-2,ASSLRVAGGKETQY
TRBJ1-1,TRBV6-2/TRBV6-3,ASSYSRGRTEAF
TRBJ2-5,TRBV7-3,ASSLTPGQQETQY
TRBJ2-5,TRBV3-1/TRBV3-2,ASSRRTSQETQY
TRBJ1-2,TRBV7-9,ASSSRTGKVWYGYT
TRBJ2-5,TRBV12-3/TRBV12-4,ASTGGGETQY
TRBJ1-6,TRBV4-1,ASSQGGGYNSPLH
TRBJ2-7,TRBV29-1,SVQRGAGGNEQY
TRBJ1-5,TRBV28,ASSSDRPQPQH
TRBJ2-7,TRBV5-1,ASAGHPDSGRLSEQY
TRBJ2-1,TRBV5-4,ASSLGISGGGINEQF
TRBJ1-2,TRBV2,ASSDIGISGLTGGIRGTYGYT
TRBJ2-5,TRBV14,ASSQRADPPAGETQY
TRBJ1-3,TRBV18,ASSPRGDSGNTIY
TRBJ2-3,TRBV19,ATKQVGVTDTQY
TRBJ2-7,TRBV6-5,ASRGTWGEQY
TRBJ2-6,TRBV7-8,ASTTGSLSGANVLT
TRBJ2-3,TRBV2,ASSQLAEFTDTQY
TRBJ2-2,TRBV5-1,ASSPGQGGTGELF
TRBJ2-3,TRBV11-2,ASNSGGPEDTQY
TRBJ2-5,TRBV3-1/TRBV3-2,ASSLWTSGKETQY
TRBJ1-4,TRBV18,ASSPNTGDGKLF
TRBJ1-2,TRBV19,ASIPDTGGGNYGYT
TRBJ1-4,TRBV28,ASSPGTGPSNEKLF
TRBJ2-7,TRBV7-9,ASSLAGLAGYEQY
TRBJ2-3,TRBV3-1/TRBV3-2,ASSPRDSSTDTQY
TRBJ2-1,TRBV9,ASSVGGQVNYNEQF
TRBJ2-7,TRBV28,ASSLIGRGLGEQY
TRBJ2-7,TRBV28,ASSSSWDRRAYEQY
TRBJ2-5,TRBV3-1/TRBV3-2,ASSQGTGGETQY
TRBJ2-2,TRBV7-3,ASRKAGTSGTGELF
TRBJ2-3,TRBV5-1,ASSNIGADQDTQY
TRBJ2-1,TRBV24-1,ATTGTGGSDEQF
TRBJ2-5,TRBV7-7,ASSLAAVGGLAQETQY
TRBJ1-2,TRBV5-1,ASSYDQGGYT
TRBJ2-7,TRBV6-5,ASSTGATSYEQY
TRBJ2-1,TRBV15,ATSITSGPYNEQF
TRBJ1-1,TRBV6-5,ASSRTGDTEAF
TRBJ2-7,TRBV6-5,ASSHDSYEQY